This T cell receptor beta chain was captured by sequencing in a study of T cells in Graves' hyperthyroidism and ophthalmopathy (dated by TCRdb to about 2019). About the investigation overall: Peripheral blood samples were taken at the time of initial diagnosis, prior to any treatment. Prospective prediction of ophthalmopathy was tested in an independent validation cohort of 18 to 20 hyperthyroidism patients and 17 patients who later progressed to ophthalmopathy. After blood sampling, hyperthyroidism patients were treated with methimazole at a starting dose of 30 mg daily, and ophthalmopathy patients were treated with high-dose intravenous methylprednisolone. To identify distinguishing TCR V-J signatures, a discovery cohort of about 100 patients was used, comprising 43 with Graves' ophthalmopathy and some 60 with stable Graves' hyperthyroidism. In six Graves' hyperthyroidism patients, the study also compared T-cell repertoires from thyroid tissue with T-cell repertoires from blood. TCR Vbeta CDR3 sequencing of some 140 peripheral blood samples (roughly 43 ophthalmopathy, 75 hyperthyroidism and roughly 17 progressor patients) is reported in the paper. The 100 discovery patients were randomly split 7:3 into training and test sets.

The CDR3, cysteine through phenylalanine, is 16 amino acids long. Only CDR3 DNA remains: 48 bases, in frame from the first base. V gives up 5 bases and J gives up 1 base, and the segment between their germline ends measures 19 bases. Looking up the germline V gene (reference sequence) yields CDR1 DFQATT and CDR2 SNEGSKA. Hyperthyroidism patients were aged 18 to 65 years and newly diagnosed, with disease duration of less than 2 months. Exclusion was applied to patients with uncontrolled infections, other autoimmune diseases, pregnancy or lactation. Clinical symptoms, serum thyroxine and TRAb, thyroid ultrasound, and orbital computed tomography formed the basis for the diagnoses. Blood from progressor patients was drawn when they were first diagnosed with hyperthyroidism, before any ophthalmopathy symptoms appeared. PBMCs were isolated from more than 8 ml of fresh peripheral blood by Ficoll-Paque density gradient centrifugation. Progressor patients were initially diagnosed with Graves' hyperthyroidism and developed ophthalmopathy during follow-up. Total RNA was extracted using Trizol reagent, and RNA quality was assessed on an Agilent 2100 Bioanalyzer.

Findings and caveats that apply to the study as a whole: Most expanded thyroid clonotypes (frequency above 0.001) were also detected in blood, a finding suggesting that blood repertoires may reflect thyroid immune responses. In validation, progression to ophthalmopathy was predicted by the model with nearly 71% sensitivity and roughly 72% specificity, a median of roughly 6.4 months before onset. A 13 V-J signature model separated ophthalmopathy from stable hyperthyroidism, with around 90% sensitivity and roughly 81% specificity in cross-validation and 80%/75% in testing. Sample size was not statistically predetermined, and blinding of investigators to group allocation was not performed.

Concerning this clonotype: Its antigen is currently not known. No clone much larger than this one lies a single base away; base qualities are absent.

Amplification of TCR beta CDR3 regions was carried out from RNA transcripts. The TCR CDR3 was subjected to a first round of RT-PCR using the HTBI primer set and the Qiagen OneStep RT-PCR kit. The libraries were constructed in a second round of multiplex PCR and then size-selected and purified. The libraries were sequenced on an Illumina HiSeq2000 using paired-end 100 bp reads. The authors processed their data as follows. SOAPnuke was used to process the raw data, with reads discarded if the reads contained adapters or uncalled bases, had a mean Phred below 15, or lacked an exact constant-primer or identifier match. High-quality paired reads were merged with COPE v1.2.5, and unique nucleotide sequences were defined as clonotypes. Clonotypes were aligned to IMGT TRBV, TRBD and TRBJ reference segments using MiTCR v1.1. Only V-J combinations with frequency above 0.0001, covering 98% to 99.2% of repertoires, were analysed. A TCS score was defined as the ratio between F50 (clonal expansion) and ExV (chaos), using BLOSUM62-based TCRdist between CDR3 peptides within each V-J. Welch's t-statistics and random forest reduced roughly 500 V-J features to around 14, which were used in a naive Bayes classifier (R e1071). The public reads were quality trimmed at Q25 with fastp and then assembled into clones with MiXCR by TCRdb, keeping productive beta chains. Merged by CDR3 protein, the rows form single entries marked with the most common genes and DNA. The V and J calls and clone size are TCRdb's, not the authors'. This sample has about 380,000 distinct CDR3 sequences in its table, and about 14% of those were observed once. The top ten constitute around 20% of the sample.

The TCR originated in a man aged 25 to 45 with Graves' hyperthyroidism that later progressed to Graves' ophthalmopathy. Sequenced material: blood. The V gene is TRBV20-1 and the J gene is TRBJ2-3; confidence is insufficient to name the D gene. The CDR3 in this case is CSADPRGPAGTDTQYF. The DNA sequence is TGCAGTGCTGACCCCCGAGGCCCCGCCGGCACAGATACGCAGTATTTT.